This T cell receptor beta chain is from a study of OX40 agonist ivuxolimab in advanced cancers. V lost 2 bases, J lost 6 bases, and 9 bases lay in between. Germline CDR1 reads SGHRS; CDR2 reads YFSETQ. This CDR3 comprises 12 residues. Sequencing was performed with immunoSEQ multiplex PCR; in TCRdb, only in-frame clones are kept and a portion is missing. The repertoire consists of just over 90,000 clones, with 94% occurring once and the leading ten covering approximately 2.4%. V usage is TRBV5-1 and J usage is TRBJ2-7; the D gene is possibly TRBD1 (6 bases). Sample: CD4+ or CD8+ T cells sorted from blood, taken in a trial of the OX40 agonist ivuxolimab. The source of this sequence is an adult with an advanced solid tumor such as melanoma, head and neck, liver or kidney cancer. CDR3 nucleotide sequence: TGCGCCAGCAGCTTAGGACAGATCGAGCAGTACTTC. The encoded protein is CASSLGQIEQYF.